Below, one T cell receptor (beta chain) is given with its context. Its target is not known. This specimen comes from a study of cytomegalovirus exposure and HLA in healthy donors. PCR involved 60 Vbeta and 13 Jbeta primers. Here immunoSEQ multiplex PCR was the method, and the copy in TCRdb shows in-frame clones only, minus some. The sample shows under 150,000 clones, roughly 77% of them seen only once. Germline V lookup: CDR1 SGHRS, CDR2 YFSETQ. This CDR3 is built from 16 residues. Germline trimming cut 0 bases from V and 5 bases from J; bases unmatched to any gene: 4. Study-wide results and limits: A later analysis, which compared TCR beta chains of equal frequency, found the HLA-associated ones more clonally expanded.

Sequenced: PBMCs. This chain links TRBV5-1 with TRBJ2-2, with 10 bases that match TRBD1. The sequence came from a man between 18 and 35 years old in good health and CMV-seronegative. CDR3 region: CASSLVGQGVTGELFF. The CDR3 region has the DNA TGCGCCAGCAGCTTGGTTGGACAGGGGGTAACCGGGGAGCTGTTTTTT.